The 2 T cell receptor beta chains listed next were all sequenced from one sample in a study of identical twins. A single record per CDR3 protein comes from TCRdb applying MiXCR to the 5' RACE reads. The data contain 500,000 to 700,000 distinct CDR3 sequences, less than 9% of them singletons. These same records also appear under a second study, on yellow fever vaccine responses in identical twins.

The sample comprised PBMCs. Receptor source: a woman between 18 and 29 years old in good health.

This clonotype has more than one count but fewer than ten. The chain links TRBV12-3 or TRBV12-4 to TRBJ2-1; 8 nucleotides match TRBD2. The CDR3 extends over 15 amino acids. V shed 1 base, J shed 6 bases, and the junction held 5 bases outside the gene matches. CDR3 region: CASSLGAGAANEQFF. As DNA, the CDR3 is TGTGCCAGCAGTTTAGGAGCGGGAGCCGCCAATGAGCAGTTCTTC.

This chain links TRBV12-3 or TRBV12-4 with TRBJ1-1, with D uncertain. The V end was cut by 7 bases, the J end by 1 base, with 16 bases between. The CDR3 spans 15 residues. As DNA, the CDR3 is TGTGCCAGCACTCCAAAAGGTGGCGAGAACACTGAAGCTTTCTTT. It yields the protein CASTPKGGENTEAFF.